A single sample gave rise to the 30 T cell receptor beta chains below, sequenced in a study of T cell repertoires in cytomegalovirus infection. MiXCR was run by TCRdb on the reads, yielding one entry per CDR3 protein. The table has under 600,000 distinct CDR3 sequences, approximately 16% seen once. Sequenced sample: CD8+ T cells from PBMCs. These receptors all stem from a human donor in good health (CMV status not recorded). Some clones in this sample may be carry-over from other donors' samples.

This clonotype was counted ten times or more. The CDR3 nucleotides read TGTGCCAGCAGAGATACACAAGCCAAAACAGATACGCAGTATTTT. Translated, it gives CASRDTQAKTDTQYF. The chain uses TRBV2 and TRBJ2-3; unclear D gene. The V end was cut by 6 bases, the J end by 3 bases, with 16 bases between. This CDR3 contains 15 residues. Germline assignment: CDR1 SNHLY and CDR2 FYNNEI. Full variable domain (missing parts from reference TRBV2 and TRBJ2-3): EPEVTQTPSHQVTQMGQEVILRCVPISNHLYFYWYRQILGQKVEFLVSFYNNEISEKSEIFDDQFSVERPDGSNFTLKIRSTKLEDSAMYFCASRDTQAKTDTQYFGPGTRLTVL.

This clonotype has just a few counts. The chain links TRBV19 to TRBJ1-1; D is undetermined. V was pared by 3 bases and J by 8 bases, with 10 bases between. This CDR3 region has 12 residues. The germline V gene encodes CDR1 LNHDA and CDR2 SQIVND (reference sequence). For the CDR3, the DNA is TGTGCCAGTAGTATCGTGGGTTTGGAAGCTTTCTTT. It codes for CASSIVGLEAFF. Filled out from reference TRBV19 and TRBJ1-1, the complete variable domain reads DGGITQSPKYLFRKEGQNVTLSCEQNLNHDAMYWYRQDPGQGLRLIYYSQIVNDFQKGDIAEGYSVSREKKESFPLTVTSAQKNPTAFYLCASSIVGLEAFFGQGTRLTVV.

The chain combines TRBV20-1 with TRBJ2-7; maybe TRBD2 (6 bases). Between the trimmed V and J ends, which lost 5 bases and 1 base, there was a span of 18 bases. Germline V gene lookup returns CDR1 DFQATT and CDR2 SNEGSKA (reference sequence). CDR3 length equals 15 residues. CDR3 in DNA: TGCAGTGCTCCAGGGAGGCATAAGTCTTCCTACGAGCAGTACTTC. It is translated as CSAPGRHKSSYEQYF.

The chain has TRBV30 and TRBJ2-1; weak D call: TRBD1 (5 bases). Germline V gene sequence: CDR1 GTSNPN, CDR2 SVGIG (reference sequence). The length of the CDR3 is 12 residues. V was trimmed by 5 bases and J by 7 bases, leaving 12 bases between them. As DNA, the CDR3 is TGTGCCTGGGATCAGGGTGAGAATGAGCAGTTCTTC. Translated, it gives CAWDQGENEQFF.

This clonotype was seen repeatedly, ten times or more. J is TRBJ1-2 and V is TRBV10-2, with TRBD1 as a possible D gene (5 bases). V lost 0 bases and J 8 bases, leaving 13 bases between the germline ends. The CDR3 loop spans 14 amino acids. The germline gives CDR1 WSHSY, CDR2 SAAADI. This CDR3 is CASSESNRWDGYTF. The CDR3 nucleotides read TGCGCCAGCAGTGAGTCGAACCGATGGGACGGCTACACCTTC.

Of note for this clonotype: A much larger clone differs by one base, so this may be a read error. The chain has TRBV27 and TRBJ1-5; D possibly corresponds to TRBD1 (6 bases). The length of the CDR3 is 14 residues. Germline-derived CDR1 and CDR2 are MNHEY and SMNVEV (reference sequence). CDR3 loop: CASSLRGAWQPHHF. CDR3 nucleotides: TGTGCCAGCAGTTTACGGGGGGCATGGCAGCCCCATCATTTT.

This clonotype was recorded many times. The rearrangement uses TRBV12-3 or TRBV12-4 and TRBJ2-1, with D tentatively TRBD1 (6 bases). The CDR3 runs 14 residues. Between the trimmed V and J ends, which lost 6 bases and 12 bases, there was a span of 21 bases. CDR3 DNA sequence: TGTGCCAGCAGCCCTCCTGACAGGTACACAGGGCAGTTCTTC. The encoded protein is CASSPPDRYTGQFF.

Ten or more counts support this clonotype. This chain connects TRBV12-5 to TRBJ2-5; D remains unclear. The V end was cut by 5 bases, the J end by 1 base, with 8 bases between. Germline V gene sequence: CDR1 LGHNT, CDR2 FRNRAP. The length of the CDR3 is 13 residues. The CDR3 spells CASGPGIQETQYF. CDR3 sequence (DNA): TGTGCTAGTGGTCCTGGGATCCAAGAGACCCAGTACTTC.

This clonotype was counted once. The conserved closing phenylalanine or tryptophan is absent in this CDR3, likely reflecting a read error. The chain couples TRBV9 to TRBJ2-3, with D perhaps matching TRBD1 (6 bases). The CDR3 spans 16 residues. Between the trimmed V and J ends, which lost 4 bases and 3 bases, there was a span of 18 bases. CDR1 and CDR2 from the germline V gene are SGDLS and YYNGEE. Written as DNA, the CDR3 is TGTGCCAGCAGCTCTCCAGGGGTCAGAGAGACAGATACGCAGTATTTA. Translated, it gives CASSSPGVRETDTQYL.

This chain connects TRBV14 to TRBJ2-2; D not resolved. This CDR3 spans 15 amino acids. Trimming took 0 bases from V and 6 from J, leaving 11 bases between them. Germline CDR1 reads SGHDN; CDR2 reads FVKESK. This chain's CDR3 is CASSQDRMGSGELFF. In nucleotides, the CDR3 is TGTGCCAGCAGCCAAGATCGGATGGGTTCCGGGGAGCTGTTTTTT.

A few counts support this clonotype. V usage is TRBV7-9 and J usage is TRBJ2-7, with 9 bases matching TRBD1. In germline, CDR1 is SEHNR, CDR2 FQNEAQ (reference sequence). Trimming removed 6 bases from V and 3 bases from J; junction bases left unmatched: 6. The length of the CDR3 is 14 residues. DNA for the CDR3: TGTGCCAGCAGTGCGGAGGACAGGGGCTACGAGCAGTACTTC. Encoded protein: CASSAEDRGYEQYF.

This clonotype was seen many times. The J gene is TRBJ2-1, the V gene TRBV7-9, with 8 bases that match TRBD2. The V gene end was trimmed by 0 bases and the J gene end by 2 bases; junction bases not matched to a gene: 9. The CDR3 covers 18 residues. Germline CDR1 is SEHNR and CDR2 is FQNEAQ (reference sequence). The DNA of the CDR3 is TGTGCCAGCAGCTTAGCAAGCGGGGTGACTAGCGCCTACAATGAGCAGTTCTTC. This sequence encodes CASSLASGVTSAYNEQFF.

This clonotype was detected ten times or more. This rearrangement joins TRBV14 to TRBJ1-1; the D is unclear. The CDR3 has 16 amino acids. V dropped 4 bases and J dropped 4 bases, with 19 bases sitting between them. Germline assignment: CDR1 SGHDN and CDR2 FVKESK. The CDR3 sequence is CASSPPGLGASTEAFF. The CDR3, as DNA: TGTGCCAGCAGCCCTCCTGGGTTGGGAGCCTCCACTGAAGCTTTCTTT.

Many counts were recorded for this clonotype. The rearrangement joins TRBV12-3 or TRBV12-4 to TRBJ1-1; tentative D call: TRBD1 (5 bases). This CDR3 is built from 11 residues. With 7 bases removed from V and 6 bases from J, the gap between germline ends came to 9 bases. The CDR3 DNA follows: TGTGCCAGCATCCAGGGTGCTGAAGCTTTCTTT. Its translation is CASIQGAEAFF.

The gene calls are TRBV6-1 and TRBJ2-1; D could derive from TRBD1 or TRBD2 (5 bases each). The CDR3 length is 13 residues. Germline V lookup: CDR1 MNHNS, CDR2 SASEGT. The V end lost 6 bases, the J end lost 7 bases, and 13 bases lay between the germline ends. In nucleotides, the CDR3 is TGTGCCAGCAGCTTGAGGGGTTGGAATGAGCAGTTCTTC. It translates to CASSLRGWNEQFF.

A few counts support this clonotype. The chain carries TRBV10-3 and TRBJ2-7, with D possibly TRBD1 on 6 matching bases. Germline-derived CDR1 and CDR2 are ENHRY and SYGVKD. There are 15 residues in the CDR3. The V end was cut by 0 bases, the J end by 7 bases, with 16 bases between. The CDR3 loop reads CAISESQGRSREQYF. In nucleotides, the CDR3 is TGTGCCATCAGTGAGTCACAGGGCCGGTCGAGAGAGCAGTACTTC.

This clonotype was picked up a small number of times. The CDR3 region has the DNA TGTGCCACCAGCAGCCATACACAGGGGGCAAGCGAGCAGTACTTC. Translation: CATSSHTQGASEQYF. The V call is TRBV15, the J call TRBJ2-7; 9 nucleotides agree with TRBD1. The length of the CDR3 is 15 residues. With 3 bases clipped from V and 6 bases from J, the junction kept 9 bases outside the gene matches. From germline, CDR1 is LNHNV and CDR2 YYDKDF (reference sequence).

The chain joins TRBV20-1 to TRBJ2-1; D not certain. The germline CDR1 and CDR2 sequences are DFQATT and SNEGSKA (reference sequence). CDR3 length: 10 residues. The germline V and J ends were trimmed by 5 bases and 10 bases, with 9 bases remaining between them. CDR3 loop: CSALVHEQFF. The CDR3 coding sequence is TGCAGTGCTCTAGTGCACGAGCAGTTCTTC.

This chain joins TRBV4-2 and TRBJ2-7; 11 bases align to TRBD2. The CDR3 is made up of 16 amino acids. Looked up from germline, CDR1 is LGHNA and CDR2 is YNFKEQ. After removal of 0 bases from V and 7 bases from J, the junction contained 8 bases not matched to a gene. The CDR3 DNA reads as TGTGCCAGCAGCCAAGATCCACTAGCGGGAGTGTGGGAGCAGTACTTC. Its translation: CASSQDPLAGVWEQYF.

The chain recombines TRBV4-1 with TRBJ2-2; D ambiguous. Trimming pared 4 bases from V and 8 bases from J, leaving 14 bases between. Germline loops: CDR1 MGHRA, CDR2 YSYEKL. The CDR3 loop spans 14 amino acids. The DNA of the CDR3 is TGCGCCAGCAGCCCCCCGCTGTCTCGGGGGGAGCTGTTTTTT. It translates to CASSPPLSRGELFF.

Points on this clonotype: Because the CDR3 is missing its conserved closing phenylalanine or tryptophan, this is likely a read error. This chain links TRBV7-6 with TRBJ2-1; 13 nucleotides line up with TRBD2. The ends lost 5 bases at V and 9 bases at J; junction bases unmatched: 4. The CDR3 length is 14 residues. CDR1 is SGHVS and CDR2 is FNYEAQ in the germline V gene. Written as DNA, the CDR3 is TGTGCCAGCAGCCTCCGACTAGCGGGGGGTGAGCAGTTCTTA. The encoded protein is CASSLRLAGGEQFL.

This clonotype was recorded many times. This sequence joins TRBV5-8 and TRBJ2-2, with 7 bases identical to TRBD2. The CDR3 is 14 residues long. V gave up 7 bases and J gave up 6 bases; unmatched junction bases: 9. The germline V gene has CDR1 SGHTS and CDR2 YDEGEE. For the CDR3, the DNA is TGTGCCAGCCAGGGACTTACTAGCGCCGGGGAGCTGTTTTTT. Its protein product is CASQGLTSAGELFF. The full variable domain, its missing parts supplied by reference TRBV5-8 and TRBJ2-2, is EAGVTQSPTHLIKTRGQQATLRCSPISGHTSVYWYQQALGLGLQFLLWYDEGEERNRGNFPPRFSGRQFPNYSSELNVNALELEDSALYLCASQGLTSAGELFFGEGSRLTVL.

The V and J genes are TRBV27 and TRBJ2-3; D ambiguous. Germline CDR1 and CDR2: MNHEY and SMNVEV (reference sequence). V was shortened by 7 bases and J by 6 bases, with 11 bases between the two germline ends. The CDR3 is 12 residues long. The CDR3 is CASMRSPDTQYF. CDR3 sequence (DNA): TGTGCCAGCATGAGGTCCCCGGATACGCAGTATTTT.

This clonotype was found many times. J is TRBJ1-4 and V is TRBV10-3; TRBD1 aligns across 8 bases. CDR1 ENHRY and CDR2 SYGVKD come from the germline V gene. J lost 7 bases, V lost 11 bases, and 12 bases had no gene match. The CDR3 has 14 amino acids. As DNA, the CDR3 is TGTGCCGGAGAGACAGGGGAGGGCGGTGAAAAACTGTTTTTT. Translated, it gives CAGETGEGGEKLFF.

This clonotype showed up just a few times. The chain links TRBV5-1 to TRBJ2-4, with D possibly matching TRBD2 (5 bases). Germline values: CDR1 SGHRS, CDR2 YFSETQ. Trimming stripped 4 bases from V and 0 bases from J, with 17 bases between. There are 17 residues in the CDR3. CDR3 nucleotide sequence: TGCGCCAGCAGCCCCGAGGGCGAGATTATAGCCAAAAACATTCAGTACTTC. Encoded protein: CASSPEGEIIAKNIQYF. Complete variable domain (other parts from reference TRBV5-1 and TRBJ2-4): KAGVTQTPRYLIKTRGQQVTLSCSPISGHRSVSWYQQTPGQGLQFLFEYFSETQRNKGNFPGRFSGRQFSNSRSEMNVSTLELGDSALYLCASSPEGEIIAKNIQYFGAGTRLSVL.

There are a few counts of this clonotype. The CDR3: CASTPSSGQGDIQYF. In DNA form, the CDR3 reads TGTGCCAGCACCCCCAGTTCGGGACAGGGGGACATTCAGTACTTC. This sequence joins TRBV28 and TRBJ2-4; 11 bases line up with TRBD1. CDR3 length equals 15 residues. CDR1 MDHEN and CDR2 SYDVKM come from the germline V gene. Unmatched junction bases numbered 10, after V lost 7 bases and J lost 8 bases.

This clonotype was observed many times. The chain couples TRBV12-3 or TRBV12-4 to TRBJ1-2; D might be TRBD1 (5 bases). Trimming cost V 7 bases and J 6 bases, with 15 bases left between them. CDR3 length equals 13 residues. The CDR3 here is CASTFPGDDGYTF. CDR3 nucleotides: TGTGCCAGCACTTTTCCCGGGGACGATGGCTACACCTTC.

This chain uses TRBV7-9 with TRBJ2-7; TRBD1 aligns across 7 bases. The CDR3 runs 14 residues. V lost 8 bases, J lost 6 bases, and 13 bases stayed unmatched. CDR1 is SEHNR, CDR2 FQNEAQ, per germline (reference sequence). CDR3 DNA: TGTGCCAGCGGCCTACCGGGACAGTTGTTCGAGCAGTACTTC. This translates into CASGLPGQLFEQYF.

The chain joins TRBV4-2 to TRBJ2-3, with 12 bases identical to TRBD2. V shed 2 bases, J shed 1 base, and the junction held 4 bases outside the gene matches. The CDR3 extends over 17 amino acids. Germline values: CDR1 LGHNA, CDR2 YNFKEQ. CDR3 in DNA: TGTGCCAGCAGCCAAAACCGACTAGCGGGAGGCACAGATACGCAGTATTTT. Translating it yields CASSQNRLAGGTDTQYF.

The J gene is TRBJ1-5, the V gene TRBV28; 7 bases agree with TRBD1. After removal of 5 bases from V and 5 bases from J, the junction contained 15 bases not matched to a gene. This CDR3 comprises 17 residues. Germline V gene sequence: CDR1 MDHEN, CDR2 SYDVKM. CDR3 DNA sequence: TGTGCCAGCAGTCTCTTAGCCGGGACAGACATTTATCAGCCCCAGCATTTT. Protein product: CASSLLAGTDIYQPQHF.